This TCR beta chain was sequenced for a study of T cell responses to AZD1222 COVID-19 vaccine. The wider study: Second doses were pooled across both intervals (about 4 or about 12 weeks).

A note on this clone: The antigen is not known.

Sequenced by immunoSEQ multiplex PCR; TCRdb stores in-frame clones only, minus some. The table lists 100,000 to 150,000 clones, roughly nine tenths of them singletons. Per the germline V gene, CDR1 is SGHAT and CDR2 is FQNNGV. This CDR3 spans 13 amino acids. Trimming removed 1 base from V and 4 bases from J, with 7 bases in between. Regarding the study as a whole: The study found vaccine-associated CD4 TCRs spanning spike, dominant at 160-218 and 743-854. Repertoire sampling occurred only after the peak T cell response.

The chain employs TRBV11-2 and TRBJ2-5; weak D call: TRBD2 (5 bases). The sequences come from peripheral blood, collected on day 0 of AZD1222 vaccination. The TCR was taken from an adult in good health. As DNA, the CDR3 is TGTGCCAGCAGCTTAGGTCGGGGAGAGACCCAGTACTTC. Translated, it gives CASSLGRGETQYF.